Described below is a single T cell receptor beta chain sequence and its context. Trimming took off 5 bases at V and 6 bases at J, with 11 bases between the two ends. The CDR3 length is 14 residues. CDR1 is SGHVS, CDR2 FQNEAQ, per germline. The sample is drawn from a study of blood T cell repertoires in COVID-19. As for the study in general: Acute-phase and convalescent COVID-19 samples originated in the United States, Italy and Spain. From T cells, B-cell-depleted T cells, or PBMCs came the material, which was cDNA or gDNA.

As handled by the study authors: Amplifying reference gene primers gave estimates of nucleated cell counts. TCRdb's copy holds only in-frame clones and misses some; the assay was immunoSEQ multiplex PCR. V and J calls and clone size follow that table, whereas D and trimming were derived from the DNA. The sample holds 360,000 or so clones, over 85% seen once. Specimen: peripheral blood. The V call is TRBV7-8, the J call TRBJ1-6; no clear D gene. The sequence came from a woman aged 60-75 years with COVID-19, enrolled during active disease. The chain's CDR3 is CASSQDLGNSPLHF. The DNA of the CDR3 is TGTGCCAGCAGCCAAGACTTGGGTAATTCACCCCTCCACTTT.